This T cell receptor (beta chain) appears in the sequencing data of a study of T cell repertoires in cytomegalovirus infection. The table lists this clonotype with a few counts. The target antigen is unknown. Trimming at V came to 6 bases and at J to 10 bases, leaving 8 bases not matched to a gene. Germline lookup yields CDR1 MNHEY and CDR2 SMNVEV (reference sequence). This CDR3 contains 14 residues. MiXCR, applied by TCRdb to the reads, yields one record per CDR3 protein. The profile shows 300,000 to 400,000 distinct CDR3 sequences, just under 30% of them singletons. The chain has TRBV27 and TRBJ1-6, with TRBD1 matching 8 bases. The receptor was isolated from a human donor in good health (CMV status not recorded). Some clones in this sample may be carry-over from other donors' samples. The specimen was cultured PBMCs, collected from culture after CMV antigen stimulation. DNA of the CDR3: TGTGCCAGCAGACCTACAGGGGGAGGCTCACCCCTCCACTTT. Translated, it gives CASRPTGGGSPLHF.